The 5 T cell receptor beta chains listed next were all sequenced from one sample in a study of regulatory T cells in long-lasting Graves disease. Building the TCR beta libraries relied on iRepertoire HTBI primers, and CDR3 regions underwent Arm-PCR. From the multiplex PCR reads, TCRdb called clonotypes with MiXCR, one entry per CDR3 protein. This sample yields roughly 420,000 distinct CDR3 sequences, of which roughly 15% are seen a single time; approximately 12% belongs to the top ten. The sample's time point: newly diagnosed GD, antithyroid drugs for less than 3 months. PBMC-extracted RNA yielded the TCR library. This same sample was also taken into another study, of T cells in Graves' hyperthyroidism and ophthalmopathy.

Sequences were derived from peripheral blood mononuclear cells (PBMCs), sampled at new diagnosis, from a patient treated with antithyroid drugs. The origin of the receptors is a woman in her 30s with Graves disease.

This clonotype was counted many times. The chain couples TRBV19 to TRBJ1-2, with TRBD1 as a possible D gene (5 bases). The V gene's germline CDR1 is LNHDA and CDR2 SQIVND (reference sequence). The CDR3 length is 14 residues. With 7 bases removed from V and 0 bases from J, the gap between germline ends came to 12 bases. The CDR3 region has the DNA TGTGCCAGTACCCCTGGAGGGGCTAACTATGGCTACACCTTC. Protein sequence: CASTPGGANYGYTF.

Worth noting for this clonotype: A far larger clone is one nucleotide away, so this likely arose from a read error. Here the CDR3 omits its conserved ending phenylalanine or tryptophan, so a read error is the likely source. CDR3 sequence reads: CASSFTSGRAYEQYS. The CDR3 nucleotides are TGTGCCAGCAGTTTCACTAGCGGGAGAGCCTACGAGCAGTACTCC. V and J are TRBV7-3 and TRBJ2-7; 11 nucleotides match TRBD2. The germline CDR1 and CDR2 sequences are SGHTA and FQGTGA. After removal of 6 bases from V and 2 bases from J, the junction contained 6 bases not matched to a gene. The CDR3 spans 15 residues.

This clonotype was observed many times. The chain joins TRBV11-3 to TRBJ2-1; 8 positions agree with TRBD1. The CDR3 spans 16 residues. J gave up 6 bases and V 0 bases, and 7 bases lay outside the gene matches. Germline V gives CDR1 SGHNT, CDR2 YENEEA. CDR3 amino acids: CASSLDQGAPGNEQFF. DNA for the CDR3: TGTGCCAGCAGCTTAGATCAGGGGGCGCCAGGCAATGAGCAGTTCTTC.

This chain connects TRBV28 to TRBJ2-1, with 12 bases identical to TRBD2. The length of the CDR3 is 17 residues. V gave up 1 base and J gave up 7 bases; unmatched junction bases: 8. Per the germline V gene, CDR1 is MDHEN and CDR2 is SYDVKM. The DNA of the CDR3 is TGTGCCAGCAGTTTATTTGTGACTAGCGGGAGACGTAATGAGCAGTTCTTC. It encodes CASSLFVTSGRRNEQFF.

This clonotype was detected only a few times. The CDR3 nucleotides read TGCAGCGTAGCAGGGGGCGGTGGCTACACCTTC. Amino acids: CSVAGGGGYTF. The genes are TRBV29-1 and TRBJ1-2; 8 bases agree with TRBD1. The CDR3 is made up of 11 amino acids. With V trimmed by 6 bases and J by 7 bases, 4 bases remained unmatched. Germline V gene sequence: CDR1 SQVTM, CDR2 ANQGSEA.